This T cell receptor (beta chain) is drawn from a study of neurological immune-mediated disorders. Overall study findings and caveats: There were no CDR3 amino acid sequences shared by expanded clones across subjects, a result suggesting private repertoires in all groups.

The team produced cDNA through 5'RACE using 10-nucleotide random UMIs. One entry per CDR3 protein results from TCRdb running MiXCR on the 5' RACE reads. The sample records approximately 15,000 distinct CDR3 sequences, roughly a fifth being singletons. This clonotype was observed at least ten times. The antigen is not known. The unsorted libraries originated from 2 million PBMCs kept at -80 C. This receptor was taken from a man in his forties or fifties in good health. Sequenced material: PBMCs.

CDR3 DNA sequence: TGCAGTGCTGCCACGGGACTAGCGGGAGAGTCCTACAATGAGCAGTTCTTC. Amino acid sequence: CSAATGLAGESYNEQFF. This chain connects TRBV20-1 to TRBJ2-1; 14 bases agree with TRBD2. J gave up 1 base and V 5 bases, and 7 bases lay outside the gene matches. CDR3 length: 17 residues. From germline, CDR1 is DFQATT and CDR2 SNEGSKA (reference sequence).